The following is a T cell receptor (beta chain) sequence with its context. Antigen unknown. The repertoire was sequenced with immunoSEQ multiplex PCR; TCRdb's copy has only in-frame clones and lacks some. The table lists 140,000 or so clones, 85% to 90% of them singletons, with approximately 4.7% in the top ten. V lost 2 bases and J lost 5; bases outside the gene matches: 8. CDR3 length: 16 amino acids. Germline lookup yields CDR1 SGHVS and CDR2 FQNEAQ. The sample belongs to a study of T cell responses to AZD1222 COVID-19 vaccine. Points from the study as a whole: Clonal diversity was possibly underestimated, and the donors were mostly white British, with more females. Regions left unmutated in variants are reportedly the target of nearly half of spike-specific TCRs.

The sequence came from an adult who received the AZD1222 COVID-19 vaccine. The chain couples TRBV7-8 to TRBJ2-7; 11 bases fit TRBD2. Sequencing was performed on peripheral blood, taken 28 days after the second AZD1222 dose. CDR3 DNA sequence: TGTGCCAGCAGCTTAAGGAGACTAGCGGGAATGGACGAGCAGTACTTC. Protein sequence: CASSLRRLAGMDEQYF.